Listed below are T cell receptor beta chains from one sample, sequenced in a study of response to subunit inactivated influenza vaccine. TCRdb ran MiXCR on the RT-PCR reads and lists one entry per CDR3 protein. The top ten hold less than 15% of the sample, which has around 500,000 distinct CDR3 sequences, approximately 9.9% seen once. Source: PBMCs from blood, taken about 40 days after vaccination. These receptors were obtained from a man aged 50 or older who received an inactivated influenza vaccine. The CDR3 runs from the conserved cysteine through the conserved F or W. The order of the fields is J gene, D gene, V gene, clone size, CDR3 DNA, CDR3 protein. The D gene is left open where the match is weak. Rows give clone size only sometimes, using once, few, many, or a class for an expanded clone.

TRBJ1-5 . TRBV9 few TGTGCCAGCAGCGCCCAAGGGGTTAGTCAGCCCCAGCATTTT CASSAQGVSQPQHF
TRBJ2-6 . TRBV12-3/TRBV12-4 . TGTGCCAGCAGCCCAGGGGCCGGGGCCAACGTCCTGACTTTC CASSPGAGANVLTF
TRBJ2-1 . TRBV6-2/TRBV6-3 few TGTGCCAGCAGTAGGCAGCCCCACACCTACAATGAGCAGTTCTTC CASSRQPHTYNEQFF
TRBJ2-1 TRBD2 TRBV10-3 few TGTGCCATAACCGGGGGGGCCTTCAATGAGCAGTTCTTC CAITGGAFNEQFF
TRBJ2-5 . TRBV29-1 many TGCAGCGTTGAAGATCTGTCGGGTTGGGAGACCCAGTACTTC CSVEDLSGWETQYF
TRBJ2-3 TRBD2 TRBV24-1 many TGTGCCACCAGTGATGAGACTAGCGGCCTTAAATATACGCAGTATTTT CATSDETSGLKYTQYF
TRBJ2-1 TRBD2 TRBV4-3 many TGCGCCAGCAGCCAAGATGGAGGACTAGCGAGCTACAATGAGCAGTTCTTC CASSQDGGLASYNEQFF
TRBJ2-7 TRBD1 TRBV5-1 few TGCGCCAGCAGCTTACTCACAGGGGTGAGCTCCTACGAGCAGTACTTC CASSLLTGVSSYEQYF
TRBJ1-4 . TRBV6-5 few TGTGCCAGCAGTTACACGACAGCGCCTGCAACTAATGAAAAACTGTTTTTT CASSYTTAPATNEKLFF
TRBJ2-5 . TRBV7-2 few TGTGCCAGCAGCGTCGGACAGAAAGAGACCCAGTACTTC CASSVGQKETQYF
TRBJ2-2 TRBD2 TRBV15 many TGTGCCACCAGCAGAGGTAGCGGACTAGCGGGAGCCGTCGGGGAGCTGTTTTTT CATSRGSGLAGAVGELFF
TRBJ1-6 . TRBV5-1 few TGCGCCAGCAGCGCGACGGGGAATTCACCCCTCCACTTT CASSATGNSPLHF
TRBJ2-2 . TRBV7-9 few TGTGCCAGCAGCTCCGTCCGCAGGGACACCGGGGAGCTGTTTTTT CASSSVRRDTGELFF
TRBJ1-1 TRBD1 TRBV28 . TGTGCCAGCAGTTTATTGGGCAGGGGGCGTATGAACACTGAAGCTTTCTTT CASSLLGRGRMNTEAFF
TRBJ2-1 TRBD2 TRBV10-3 many TGTGCCATGGGGCCGGGACTAGGTATCAATGAGCAGTTCTTC CAMGPGLGINEQFF
TRBJ2-1 TRBD2 TRBV29-1 many TGCAGCGGCGCCGGGACTAGCGGCGGTATCTTC CSGAGTSGGIF
TRBJ2-3 TRBD1 TRBV20-1 many TGCAGTGCTAGAGCTAGGGGGCAAGATACGCAGTATTTT CSARARGQDTQYF
TRBJ2-3 TRBD2 TRBV9 few TGTGCCAGCAGCAAAGCGGGAGTGGCAGATACGCAGTATTTT CASSKAGVADTQYF
TRBJ2-5 . TRBV4-2 . TGTGCCAGCAGCCCCAGGGACGTTCGAGAGACCCAGTACTTC CASSPRDVRETQYF
TRBJ2-2 TRBD1 TRBV7-2 many TGTGCCAGCAGCGAGGGACAGATGGGCGGGGAGCTGTTTTTT CASSEGQMGGELFF
TRBJ1-4 . TRBV6-1 . TGTGCCAGCACGGAACAGATTAATGAAAAACTGTTTTTT CASTEQINEKLFF
TRBJ2-7 TRBD2 TRBV7-8 . TGTGCCAGCAGCTTTAGCGGGCCTTCCTACGAGCAGTACTTC CASSFSGPSYEQYF
TRBJ2-3 TRBD1 TRBV28 few TGTGCCAGCAGTCTCCGGGACAGGGGGCTTACAGATACGCAGTATTTT CASSLRDRGLTDTQYF
TRBJ2-2 . TRBV4-3 . TGCGCCAGCAGCCAAGAAGTTCAGGACACCGGGGAGCTGTTTTTT CASSQEVQDTGELFF
TRBJ1-4 . TRBV7-8 few TGTGCCAGCAGCCCCAGAGGGGGTCGGGAGGAAAAACTGTTTTTT CASSPRGGREEKLFF
TRBJ2-7 TRBD2 TRBV29-1 few TGCAGCGTTGAAGATCAGACTAGCGGGGTTGGTTACGAGCAGTACTTC CSVEDQTSGVGYEQYF
TRBJ2-2 . TRBV4-2 few TGTGCCAGCAGCCAAGATGGGACGGCCAGGGGGGAGCTGTTTTTT CASSQDGTARGELFF
TRBJ2-7 . TRBV4-2 . TGTGCCAGCAGCCAAGATCAGCATAGGGACATCAGCGAGCAGTACTTC CASSQDQHRDISEQYF
TRBJ2-1 TRBD2 TRBV5-1 . TGCGCCAGCAGCACAAGGACTAGCGGAAGCTACAATGAGCAGTTCTTC CASSTRTSGSYNEQFF
TRBJ2-1 . TRBV12-3/TRBV12-4 many TGTGCCAGCAGTCCAAGCGGTCAGGCCACTGAGCAGTTCTTC CASSPSGQATEQFF
TRBJ2-3 TRBD2 TRBV4-3 . TGCGCCAGCAGCCACAAAGCGGGAGGGCCCACAGATACGCAGTATTTT CASSHKAGGPTDTQYF
TRBJ2-3 TRBD2 TRBV20-1 many TGCAGTGCTAGAGTGGGACTAGCGGCAGATACGCAGTATTTT CSARVGLAADTQYF
TRBJ2-3 TRBD2 TRBV12-3/TRBV12-4 many TGTGCCAGCAGTGTACTAGCGGTTAGCACAGATACGCAGTATTTT CASSVLAVSTDTQYF
TRBJ1-5 TRBD1 TRBV20-1 few TGCAGTGCCGCTTCCGGGACAGGGGGGAATCAGCCCCAGCATTTT CSAASGTGGNQPQHF
TRBJ2-2 . TRBV29-1 few TGCAGCGTTGGAGACCCCGGGGAGCTGTTTTTT CSVGDPGELFF
TRBJ2-1 . TRBV4-2 . TGTGCCAGCAGCCAAGATTTAATACGAGCCTACAATGAGCAGTTCTTC CASSQDLIRAYNEQFF
TRBJ2-5 TRBD1 TRBV28 many TGTGCCAGCAGTTTTGGACAGGGACAAGAGACCCAGTACTTC CASSFGQGQETQYF
TRBJ2-4 TRBD2 TRBV5-1 few TGCGCCAGCAGCTCGACTAGCGGGCTAGCCAAAAACATTCAGTACTTC CASSSTSGLAKNIQYF
TRBJ2-7 TRBD1 TRBV4-2 few TGTGCCAGCAGTCCCGGGACAGGGGTGAACGAGCAGTACTTC CASSPGTGVNEQYF
TRBJ1-3 . TRBV12-3/TRBV12-4 . TGTGCCAGCAGTTCCAGCGATATCGTCTCCATTGGAAACACCATATATTTT CASSSSDIVSIGNTIYF